One and the same sample provided the 27 T cell receptor beta chains below, sequenced in a study of T cells in Graves' hyperthyroidism and ophthalmopathy. From RNA transcripts, TCR beta CDR3 regions were amplified. TCR CDR3 underwent first-round RT-PCR with the HTBI primer set. TCRdb independently ran MiXCR on the multiplex PCR reads; one entry per CDR3 protein. The table has about 400,000 distinct CDR3 sequences, less than 20% seen once. Sequenced input: blood. These TCRs come from a woman between 18 and 30 years old with Graves' hyperthyroidism.

This chain links TRBV2 with TRBJ2-3; TRBD2 matches at 11 bases. The CDR3 is 14 amino acids. Germline V lookup: CDR1 SNHLY, CDR2 FYNNEI. The trim removed 7 bases at V and 3 bases at J, leaving 3 bases unmatched. CDR3 loop: CASTGLAETDTQYF. Here the CDR3 DNA reads TGTGCCAGCACGGGACTAGCGGAAACAGATACGCAGTATTTT.

The chain recombines TRBV4-2 with TRBJ2-3, with TRBD2 identical over 8 bases. The CDR3 runs to 14 residues. CDR1 and CDR2 from the germline V gene are LGHNA and YNFKEQ. The trim removed 6 bases at V and 6 bases at J, leaving 8 bases unmatched. For the CDR3, the DNA is TGTGCCAGCAGTTCCGGGGGGGCCGGGGATACGCAGTATTTT. Residues: CASSSGGAGDTQYF.

CDR3 in amino acids: CASSIGDLGPETQYF. For the CDR3, the DNA is TGTGCCAGTAGTATAGGGGACCTGGGCCCAGAGACCCAGTACTTC. The V call is TRBV19, the J call TRBJ2-5; either TRBD1 or TRBD2 may supply D (5 bases each). V was trimmed by 1 base and J by 4 bases, leaving 13 bases between them. The CDR3 has 15 residues. Germline-derived CDR1 and CDR2 are LNHDA and SQIVND (reference sequence).

Comment on this clonotype: It may be a read error: a sequence one base away is much more abundant. This CDR3 reads CASQQGDVIEKLLF. CDR3 DNA: TGTGCCAGCCAACAGGGGGACGTGATTGAAAAACTGCTTTTT. The chain couples TRBV28 to TRBJ1-4; TRBD1 matches 8 bases. This CDR3 spans 14 amino acids. The germline gives CDR1 MDHEN, CDR2 SYDVKM.

This clonotype was found many times. This chain uses TRBV18 with TRBJ1-5, with 7 nucleotides matching TRBD1. J lost 0 bases, V lost 5 bases, and 1 base had no gene match. Germline V gene lookup returns CDR1 KGHSH and CDR2 LQKENI. The CDR3 is 14 residues long. This chain's CDR3 is CASSGQDSNQPQHF. CDR3 sequence (DNA): TGTGCCAGCTCAGGACAGGATAGCAATCAGCCCCAGCATTTT.

This clonotype was counted many times. The chain is built from TRBV29-1 and TRBJ2-1; D unresolved. CDR1 is SQVTM and CDR2 is ANQGSEA in the germline V gene. V was shortened by 4 bases and J by 10 bases, with 5 bases between the two germline ends. CDR3 length equals 9 residues. CDR3 sequence (DNA): TGCAGCGTTGGTGGGGAGCAGTTCTTC. Translating gives CSVGGEQFF.

This clonotype was seen a few times. The V gene is TRBV20-1, the J gene TRBJ2-5; 8 positions agree with TRBD2. Germline V lookup: CDR1 DFQATT, CDR2 SNEGSKA (reference sequence). This CDR3 contains 12 residues. Germline trimming cut 5 bases from V and 4 bases from J; bases unmatched to any gene: 3. CDR3 coding DNA: TGCAGTGCTCCAGCGGGAGTAGAGACCCAGTACTTC. This encodes CSAPAGVETQYF.

Ten or more counts support this clonotype. The rearrangement joins TRBV3-1 to TRBJ1-5, with D uncertain. Germline V gene sequence: CDR1 LGHDT, CDR2 YNNKEL (reference sequence). Trimming left V 4 bases short and J 7 bases short, with 14 bases between. The CDR3 has 14 residues. CDR3 amino acids: CASSRNLRGQPQHF. CDR3 sequence (DNA): TGTGCCAGCAGCCGGAACTTGAGAGGGCAGCCCCAGCATTTT.

This clonotype appeared many times. CDR3: CASSRTGPPPSYEQYF. The CDR3, as DNA: TGCGCCAGCAGCCGCACGGGCCCACCACCTTCCTACGAGCAGTACTTC. V is TRBV4-1 and J is TRBJ2-7; D is undetermined. CDR3 length: 16 residues. Germline V lookup: CDR1 MGHRA, CDR2 YSYEKL. Deletions cut 4 bases from V and 1 base from J, with 17 bases between.

Ten or more counts support this clonotype. The chain links TRBV3-1 to TRBJ2-1; possible D gene TRBD2, 6 bases. This CDR3 comprises 13 residues. Germline V CDR1 and CDR2: LGHDT, YNNKEL (reference sequence). V shed 2 bases and J shed 7 bases, with 9 bases lying between them. CDR3 DNA sequence: TGTGCCAGCAGCCAACCCGGGGGAAATGAGCAGTTCTTC. As protein: CASSQPGGNEQFF.

The chain employs TRBV4-1 and TRBJ2-5; the match to TRBD1 covers 9 bases. Germline trimming cut 1 base from V and 4 bases from J; bases unmatched to any gene: 7. The CDR3 has 16 amino acids. Germline V gives CDR1 MGHRA, CDR2 YSYEKL. The CDR3 nucleotides are TGCGCCAGCAGCCAAGTCCCGGGACAGGGTTCAGAGACCCAGTACTTC. It yields the protein CASSQVPGQGSETQYF.

V usage is TRBV7-9 and J usage is TRBJ1-4, with D perhaps TRBD1 (5 bases). From germline, CDR1 is SEHNR and CDR2 FQNEAQ (reference sequence). The CDR3 sequence is 15 residues long. Trimming took off 5 bases at V and 2 bases at J, with 12 bases between the two ends. CDR3 protein: CASSPGAGTNEKLFF. CDR3 nucleotides: TGTGCCAGCAGCCCCGGGGCAGGGACTAATGAAAAACTGTTTTTT.

This clonotype was detected many times. The chain recombines TRBV20-1 with TRBJ2-1; TRBD2 aligns across 12 bases. The CDR3 has 16 residues. Germline V gene data show CDR1 as DFQATT and CDR2 as SNEGSKA (reference sequence). After removal of 6 bases from V and 0 bases from J, the junction contained 6 bases not matched to a gene. CDR3 nucleotides: TGCAGTGCCAGAATGACTAGCGGGAGCTCCTACAATGAGCAGTTCTTC. This sequence encodes CSARMTSGSSYNEQFF.

The rearrangement uses TRBV27 and TRBJ1-2; D remains unclear. Per the germline V gene, CDR1 is MNHEY and CDR2 is SMNVEV (reference sequence). The CDR3 loop spans 14 amino acids. The V and J ends lost 5 bases and 1 base respectively, with 11 bases between them. The CDR3 bases are TGTGCCAGCAGTCCCGGTAACAGTAACTATGGCTACACCTTC. The encoded protein is CASSPGNSNYGYTF.

The J gene is TRBJ2-1, the V gene TRBV6-2 or TRBV6-3; D ambiguous. Trimming took 2 bases from V and 8 from J, leaving 10 bases between them. CDR1 is MNHEY and CDR2 is SVGEGT in the germline V gene. The CDR3 runs 13 residues. Here the CDR3 reads CASSYLGLYEQFF. DNA of the CDR3: TGTGCCAGCAGTTACCTGGGGTTGTATGAGCAGTTCTTC.

The gene calls are TRBV20-1 and TRBJ2-3; 11 bases are shared with TRBD2. V was pared by 0 bases and J by 5 bases, with 4 bases of the junction left unmatched. Germline V gene lookup returns CDR1 DFQATT and CDR2 SNEGSKA (reference sequence). CDR3 length: 15 amino acids. The CDR3 region is CSARDTGLAEDTQYF. As DNA, the CDR3 is TGCAGTGCTAGAGATACGGGACTAGCGGAAGATACGCAGTATTTT.

This clonotype came up many times. The chain links TRBV3-1 to TRBJ1-1; D might be TRBD1 (5 bases). The CDR3 has 14 residues. Germline V gene lookup returns CDR1 LGHDT and CDR2 YNNKEL (reference sequence). Trimming removed 3 bases from V and 6 bases from J, with 14 bases in between. The CDR3 DNA follows: TGTGCCAGCAGCCAGGTAGACAGCCTGGCTGAAGCTTTCTTT. It specifies CASSQVDSLAEAFF.

The chain carries TRBV7-9 and TRBJ2-5; no definite D call. Trimming cost V 4 bases and J 3 bases, with 12 bases left between them. Germline lookup yields CDR1 SEHNR and CDR2 FQNEAQ (reference sequence). This CDR3 spans 14 amino acids. The CDR3 protein is CASSSNQVEETQYF. The DNA for the CDR3 is TGTGCCAGCAGCTCCAATCAGGTTGAAGAGACCCAGTACTTC.

This clonotype was picked up many times. The chain links TRBV16 to TRBJ2-7, with D perhaps TRBD1 (6 bases). Germline V gives CDR1 KGHSY, CDR2 FQNENV. The CDR3 contains 15 residues. V shed 5 bases and J shed 2 bases, with 16 bases lying between them. Here the CDR3 DNA reads TGTGCCAGCAGCGCATTGGGGTCAGGGGCCTACGAGCAGTACTTC. Amino acids: CASSALGSGAYEQYF.

Only a few counts were recorded for this clonotype. The CDR3: CASSQGKSRGYQPQHF. CDR3 nucleotides: TGCGCCAGCAGCCAAGGTAAATCACGGGGTTATCAGCCCCAGCATTTT. The chain links TRBV4-1 to TRBJ1-5; D remains unclear. V lost 1 base and J lost 5, with 15 bases in between. The CDR3 contains 16 residues. Germline values: CDR1 MGHRA, CDR2 YSYEKL.

A few counts support this clonotype. CDR3 residues: CASSQESGGVPNEQFF. The CDR3 nucleotides are TGCGCCAGCAGCCAAGAATCCGGGGGGGTTCCCAATGAGCAGTTCTTC. The V and J genes are TRBV4-1 and TRBJ2-1; 8 bases are shared with TRBD2. J lost 6 bases, V lost 0 bases, and 7 bases had no gene match. Germline V gene data show CDR1 as MGHRA and CDR2 as YSYEKL. This CDR3 spans 16 amino acids.

The chain has TRBV29-1 and TRBJ2-3; 8 bases fit TRBD2. Germline loops: CDR1 SQVTM, CDR2 ANQGSEA. CDR3 length: 15 residues. The V and J ends lost 1 base and 4 bases, in that order; junction bases with no gene match: 7. The chain's CDR3 is CSVEVNGRAADTQYF. CDR3 DNA: TGCAGCGTTGAAGTGAACGGGAGGGCTGCAGATACGCAGTATTTT.

J is TRBJ2-7 and V is TRBV7-9, with 7 nucleotides matching TRBD1. The V and J ends lost 1 base and 5 bases, in that order; junction bases with no gene match: 8. Germline loops: CDR1 SEHNR, CDR2 FQNEAQ (reference sequence). There are 15 residues in the CDR3. CDR3 residues: CASSLVETGLHEQYF. In DNA, the CDR3 is TGTGCCAGCAGCTTAGTGGAGACAGGGCTTCACGAGCAGTACTTC.

This clonotype was counted at least ten times. The V gene is TRBV5-1, the J gene TRBJ1-1; weak D call: TRBD1 (6 bases). There are 15 residues in the CDR3. Germline V CDR1 and CDR2: SGHRS, YFSETQ. V was shortened by 1 base and J by 7 bases, with 17 bases between the two germline ends. The chain's CDR3 is CASSLKGGGYSEAFF. CDR3 coding DNA: TGCGCCAGCAGCTTGAAGGGGGGCGGCTATAGTGAAGCTTTCTTT. Combining the CDR3 with reference TRBV5-1 and TRBJ1-1 gives the whole variable domain KAGVTQTPRYLIKTRGQQVTLSCSPISGHRSVSWYQQTPGQGLQFLFEYFSETQRNKGNFPGRFSGRQFSNSRSEMNVSTLELGDSALYLCASSLKGGGYSEAFFGQGTRLTVV.

This clonotype was detected ten times or more. The V gene is TRBV11-2, the J gene TRBJ2-7; D perhaps matches TRBD1 (6 bases). The CDR3 covers 18 residues. Between the trimmed V and J ends, which lost 4 bases and 3 bases, there was a span of 25 bases. The germline V gene encodes CDR1 SGHAT and CDR2 FQNNGV. The CDR3 nucleotides read TGTGCCAGCAGCTCCCACCAGGGGAAGGGTCCCCGAGACTACGAGCAGTACTTC. Translation: CASSSHQGKGPRDYEQYF.

In this sample, this clonotype turned up many times. The chain couples TRBV5-1 to TRBJ1-1; no definite D call. The germline V gene encodes CDR1 SGHRS and CDR2 YFSETQ. V was shortened by 0 bases and J by 0 bases, with 9 bases between the two germline ends. CDR3 length equals 15 residues. This CDR3 is CASSLDSAMNTEAFF. For the CDR3, the DNA is TGCGCCAGCAGCTTGGATTCAGCCATGAACACTGAAGCTTTCTTT.

The chain recombines TRBV7-2 with TRBJ1-1; 10 bases are shared with TRBD1. The ends lost 5 bases at V and 4 bases at J; junction bases unmatched: 4. This CDR3 is 14 amino acids long. Germline V lookup: CDR1 SGHTA, CDR2 FQGNSA. The CDR3 DNA follows: TGTGCCAGCAGCCGACAGGGGGCCGGCACTGAAGCTTTCTTT. Protein: CASSRQGAGTEAFF.